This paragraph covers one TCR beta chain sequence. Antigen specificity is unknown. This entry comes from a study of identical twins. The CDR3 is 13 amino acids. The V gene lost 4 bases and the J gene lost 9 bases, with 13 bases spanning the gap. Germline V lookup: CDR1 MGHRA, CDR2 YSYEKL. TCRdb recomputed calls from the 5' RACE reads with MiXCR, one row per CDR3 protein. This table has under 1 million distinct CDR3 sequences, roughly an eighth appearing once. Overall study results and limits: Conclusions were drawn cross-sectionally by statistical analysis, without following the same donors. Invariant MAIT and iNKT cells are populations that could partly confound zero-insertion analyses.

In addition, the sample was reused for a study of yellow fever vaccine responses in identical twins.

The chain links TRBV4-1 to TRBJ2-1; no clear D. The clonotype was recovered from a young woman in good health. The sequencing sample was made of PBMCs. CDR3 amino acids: CASSLFGIGEQFF. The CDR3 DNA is TGCGCCAGCAGCCTTTTTGGTATAGGTGAGCAGTTCTTC.